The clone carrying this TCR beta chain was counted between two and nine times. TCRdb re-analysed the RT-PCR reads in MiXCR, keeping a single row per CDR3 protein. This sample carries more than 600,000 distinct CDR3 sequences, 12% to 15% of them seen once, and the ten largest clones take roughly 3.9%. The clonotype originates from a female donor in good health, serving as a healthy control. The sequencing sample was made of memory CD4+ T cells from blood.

CDR3 in amino acids: CATLNSRTDTQYF. CDR3 bases: TGTGCCACCCTGAACAGCCGCACAGATACGCAGTATTTT. The genes are TRBV24-1 and TRBJ2-3; D call uncertain. The CDR3 loop spans 13 amino acids. The germline V gene encodes CDR1 KGHDR and CDR2 SFDVKD. V lost 9 bases and J lost 1, with 10 bases in between.